This T cell receptor beta chain emerged from a study of blood T cell repertoires in COVID-19. Across the whole study: Samples taken during acute and convalescent COVID-19 were collected in the United States, Italy and Spain. Sources were T cells, B-cell-depleted T cells, or PBMCs; the material itself was cDNA or gDNA.

This clone was observed a few times. Method: immunoSEQ multiplex PCR; TCRdb's copy keeps in-frame clones and lacks some. Of 200,000 to 250,000 clones in the sample, about 90% were seen once. The length of the CDR3 is 19 residues. CDR1 and CDR2 from the germline V gene are MDHEN and SYDVKM. V lost 6 bases to trimming and J lost 4 bases; unmatched junction nucleotides: 22. The rearrangement links TRBV28 to TRBJ1-2; 8 nucleotides agree with TRBD1. Specimen: peripheral blood. This TCR came from a man aged 60-69 years with acute or convalescent COVID-19. The CDR3 reads CASSPVGRGQGGSLYGYTF. Written as DNA, the CDR3 is TGTGCCAGCAGCCCAGTTGGCCGAGGACAGGGAGGATCGCTCTATGGCTACACCTTC.